The subject of this entry is one T cell receptor (beta chain). Antigen: not known. Amplification of TCR beta CDR3 regions used RNA as the template. Initially, a first-round RT-PCR of the TCR CDR3 employed the HTBI primer set. Using its own MiXCR run on the multiplex PCR reads, TCRdb lists one record per CDR3 protein. Of over 500,000 distinct CDR3 sequences listed, 40% to 50% are singletons. These data come from a study of T cells in Graves' hyperthyroidism and ophthalmopathy. Study-wide results and caveats: The model forecast ophthalmopathy, anticipating it by a median roughly 6 months before onset. In blood, most of the thyroid clonotypes expanded above 0.001 were also present. Stable hyperthyroidism was told apart from ophthalmopathy by a model built on 13 V-J features.

This sequence originates from an adult woman with Graves' disease, either hyperthyroidism or ophthalmopathy (not recorded which). Sequencing was done on a sample of peripheral blood or thyroid tissue (not recorded which).

This CDR3 is CAIRGDRPYEQYF. CDR3 DNA: TGTGCCATCAGGGGGGACAGACCCTACGAGCAGTACTTC. The genes are TRBV3-1 and TRBJ2-7; D possibly corresponds to TRBD1 (7 bases). CDR3 size: 13 residues. Germline V gene lookup returns CDR1 LGHDT and CDR2 YNNKEL (reference sequence). The V and J ends lost 10 bases and 2 bases respectively, with 15 bases between them.